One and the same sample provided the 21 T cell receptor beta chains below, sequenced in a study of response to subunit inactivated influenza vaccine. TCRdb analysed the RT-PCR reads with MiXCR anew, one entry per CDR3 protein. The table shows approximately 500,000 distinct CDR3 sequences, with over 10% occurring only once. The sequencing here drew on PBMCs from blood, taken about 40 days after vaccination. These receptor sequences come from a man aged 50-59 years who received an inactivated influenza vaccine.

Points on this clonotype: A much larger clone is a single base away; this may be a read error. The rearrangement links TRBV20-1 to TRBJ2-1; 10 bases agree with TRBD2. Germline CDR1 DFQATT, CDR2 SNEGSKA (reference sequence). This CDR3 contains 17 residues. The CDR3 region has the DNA TGCAGCGCTACCAGGGGCGGGACTAGCGACTCCTACAATGAGCAGTTCTTC. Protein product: CSATRGGTSDSYNEQFF.

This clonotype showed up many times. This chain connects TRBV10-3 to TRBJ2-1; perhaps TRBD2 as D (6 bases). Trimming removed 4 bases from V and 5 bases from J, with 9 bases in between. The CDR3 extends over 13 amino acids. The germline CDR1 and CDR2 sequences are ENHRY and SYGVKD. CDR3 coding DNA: TGTGCCATCAGTGCCGGAGGGAACAATGAGCAGTTCTTC. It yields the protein CAISAGGNNEQFF.

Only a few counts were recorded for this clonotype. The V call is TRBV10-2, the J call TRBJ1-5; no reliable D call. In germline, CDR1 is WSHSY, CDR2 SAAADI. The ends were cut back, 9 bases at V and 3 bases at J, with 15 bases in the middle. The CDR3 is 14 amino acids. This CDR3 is CASRPTITNQPQHF. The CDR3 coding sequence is TGCGCCAGTAGACCGACCATCACCAATCAGCCCCAGCATTTT.

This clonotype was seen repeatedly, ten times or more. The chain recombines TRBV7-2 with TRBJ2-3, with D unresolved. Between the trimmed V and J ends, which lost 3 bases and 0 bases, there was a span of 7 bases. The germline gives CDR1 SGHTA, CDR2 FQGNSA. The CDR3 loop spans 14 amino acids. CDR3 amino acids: CASSFLDSTDTQYF. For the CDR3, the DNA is TGTGCCAGCAGCTTTCTGGACAGCACAGATACGCAGTATTTT.

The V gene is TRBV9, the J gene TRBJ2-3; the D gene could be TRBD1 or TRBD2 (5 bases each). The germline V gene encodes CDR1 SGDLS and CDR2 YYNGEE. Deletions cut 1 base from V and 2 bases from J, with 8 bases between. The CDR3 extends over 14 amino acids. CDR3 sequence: CASSVRGNTDTQYF. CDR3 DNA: TGTGCCAGCAGCGTACGGGGCAACACAGATACGCAGTATTTT. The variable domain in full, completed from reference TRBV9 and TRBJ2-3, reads DSGVTQTPKHLITATGQRVTLRCSPRSGDLSVYWYQQSLDQGLQFLIQYYNGEERAKGNILERFSAQQFPDLHSELNLSSLELGDSALYFCASSVRGNTDTQYFGPGTRLTVL.

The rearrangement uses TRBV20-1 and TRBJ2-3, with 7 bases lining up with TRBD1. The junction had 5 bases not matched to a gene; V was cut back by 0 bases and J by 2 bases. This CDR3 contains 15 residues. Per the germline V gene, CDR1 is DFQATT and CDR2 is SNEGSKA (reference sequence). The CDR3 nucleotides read TGCAGTGCTAGAGAGTGGGACAGATACACAGATACGCAGTATTTT. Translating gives CSAREWDRYTDTQYF.

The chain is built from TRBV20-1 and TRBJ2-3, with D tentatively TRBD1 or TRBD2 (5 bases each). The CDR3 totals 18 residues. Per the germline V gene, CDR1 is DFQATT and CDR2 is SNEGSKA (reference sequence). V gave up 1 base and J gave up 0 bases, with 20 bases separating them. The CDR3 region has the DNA TGCAGTGCTAGAGCCCTCCCAGGGTCGGGGTCTAGCACAGATACGCAGTATTTT. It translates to CSARALPGSGSSTDTQYF.

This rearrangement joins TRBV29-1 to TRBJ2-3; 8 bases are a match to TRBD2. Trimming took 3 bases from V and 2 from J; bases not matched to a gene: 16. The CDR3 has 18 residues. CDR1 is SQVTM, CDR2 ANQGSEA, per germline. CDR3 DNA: TGCAGCGTTGACCCCACAGTTGCTAGCGGGCACACCACAGATACGCAGTATTTT. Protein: CSVDPTVASGHTTDTQYF.

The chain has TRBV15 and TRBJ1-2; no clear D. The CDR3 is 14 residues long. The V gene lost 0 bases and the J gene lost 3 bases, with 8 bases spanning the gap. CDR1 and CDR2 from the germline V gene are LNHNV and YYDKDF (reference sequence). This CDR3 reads CATSRDLGDYGYTF. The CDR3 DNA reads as TGTGCCACCAGCAGAGATTTAGGAGACTATGGCTACACCTTC.

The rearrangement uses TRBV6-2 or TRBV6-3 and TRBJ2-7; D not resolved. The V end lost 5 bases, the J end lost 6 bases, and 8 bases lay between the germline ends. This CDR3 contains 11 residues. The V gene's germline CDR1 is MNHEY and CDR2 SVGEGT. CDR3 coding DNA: TGTGCCAGCAGTGTTGGGGTCGAGCAGTACTTC. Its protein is CASSVGVEQYF.

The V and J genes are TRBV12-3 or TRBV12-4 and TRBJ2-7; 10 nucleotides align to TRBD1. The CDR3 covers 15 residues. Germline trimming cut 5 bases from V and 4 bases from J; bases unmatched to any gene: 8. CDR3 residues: CASSKKTGGGYEQYF. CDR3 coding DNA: TGTGCCAGCAGTAAAAAGACAGGGGGCGGATACGAGCAGTACTTC.

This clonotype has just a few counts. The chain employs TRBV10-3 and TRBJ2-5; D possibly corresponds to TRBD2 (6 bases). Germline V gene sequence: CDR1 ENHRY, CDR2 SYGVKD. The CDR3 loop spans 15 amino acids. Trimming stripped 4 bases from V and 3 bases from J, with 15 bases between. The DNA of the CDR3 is TGTGCCATCAGTGCCAAGGAGGGTTTTAAAGAGACCCAGTACTTC. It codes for CAISAKEGFKETQYF.

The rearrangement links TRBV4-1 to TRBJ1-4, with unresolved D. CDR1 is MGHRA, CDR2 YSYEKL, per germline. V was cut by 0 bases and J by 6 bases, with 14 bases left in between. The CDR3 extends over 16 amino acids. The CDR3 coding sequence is TGCGCCAGCAGCCAAGATCCCCGGGGTCGGGATGAAAAACTGTTTTTT. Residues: CASSQDPRGRDEKLFF.

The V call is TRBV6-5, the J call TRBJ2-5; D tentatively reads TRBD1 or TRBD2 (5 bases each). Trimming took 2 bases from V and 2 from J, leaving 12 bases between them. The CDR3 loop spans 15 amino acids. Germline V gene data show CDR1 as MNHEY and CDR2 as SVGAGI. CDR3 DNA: TGTGCCAGCAGTTACCGCGGCGAGGGGCAAGAGACCCAGTACTTC. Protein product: CASSYRGEGQETQYF.

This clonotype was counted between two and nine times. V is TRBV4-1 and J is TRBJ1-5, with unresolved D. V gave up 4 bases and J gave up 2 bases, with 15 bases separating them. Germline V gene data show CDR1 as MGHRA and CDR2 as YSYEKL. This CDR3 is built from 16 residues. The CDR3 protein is CASSRLNSGGNQPQHF. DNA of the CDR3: TGCGCCAGCAGCCGTCTAAACAGTGGGGGCAATCAGCCCCAGCATTTT.

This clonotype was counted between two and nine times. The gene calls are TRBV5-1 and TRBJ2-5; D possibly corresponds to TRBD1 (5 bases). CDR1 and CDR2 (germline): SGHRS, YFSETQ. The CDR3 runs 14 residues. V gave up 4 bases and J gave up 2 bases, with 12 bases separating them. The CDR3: CASSTGRLQETQYF. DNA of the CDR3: TGCGCCAGCAGCACAGGACGGCTACAAGAGACCCAGTACTTC.

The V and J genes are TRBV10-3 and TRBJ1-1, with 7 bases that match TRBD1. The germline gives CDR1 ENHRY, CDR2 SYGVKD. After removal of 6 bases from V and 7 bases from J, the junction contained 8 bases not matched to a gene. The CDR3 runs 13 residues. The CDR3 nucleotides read TGTGCCATCAGGGAGGGACAGTTCAATGAAGCTTTCTTT. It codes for CAIREGQFNEAFF.

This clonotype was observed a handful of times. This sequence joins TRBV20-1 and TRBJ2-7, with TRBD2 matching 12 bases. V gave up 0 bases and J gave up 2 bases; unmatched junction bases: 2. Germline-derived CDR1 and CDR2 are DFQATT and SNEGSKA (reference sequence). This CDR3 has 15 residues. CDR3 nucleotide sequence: TGCAGTGCTAGAGATCCTAGCGGGAGGGCCTACGAGCAGTACTTC. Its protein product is CSARDPSGRAYEQYF.

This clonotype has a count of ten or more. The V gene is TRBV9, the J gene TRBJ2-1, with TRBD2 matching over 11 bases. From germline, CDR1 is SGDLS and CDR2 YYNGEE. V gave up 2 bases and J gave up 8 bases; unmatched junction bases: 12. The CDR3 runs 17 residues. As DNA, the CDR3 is TGTGCCAGCAGCGTCCATGGTAGCGGGAGGGCCCTCTATGAGCAGTTCTTC. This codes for CASSVHGSGRALYEQFF. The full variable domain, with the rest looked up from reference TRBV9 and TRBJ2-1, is DSGVTQTPKHLITATGQRVTLRCSPRSGDLSVYWYQQSLDQGLQFLIQYYNGEERAKGNILERFSAQQFPDLHSELNLSSLELGDSALYFCASSVHGSGRALYEQFFGPGTRLTVL.

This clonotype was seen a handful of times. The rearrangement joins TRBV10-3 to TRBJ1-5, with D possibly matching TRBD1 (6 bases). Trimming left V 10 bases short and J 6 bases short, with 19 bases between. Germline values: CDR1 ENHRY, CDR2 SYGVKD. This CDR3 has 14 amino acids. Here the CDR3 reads CATEKQGLGQPQHF. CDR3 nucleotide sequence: TGTGCCACCGAAAAACAGGGATTGGGTCAGCCCCAGCATTTT.

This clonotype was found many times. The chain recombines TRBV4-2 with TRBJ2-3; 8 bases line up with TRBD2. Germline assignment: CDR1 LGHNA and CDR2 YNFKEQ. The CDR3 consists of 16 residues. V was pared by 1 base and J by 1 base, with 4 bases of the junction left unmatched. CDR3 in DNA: TGTGCCAGCAGCCAAGCGGGGGGGTATCGCACAGATACGCAGTATTTT. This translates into CASSQAGGYRTDTQYF.